Listed here are 5 T cell receptor beta chains from one sample, sequenced in a study of OX40 agonist ivuxolimab in advanced cancers. TCRdb's table, derived via immunoSEQ multiplex PCR, lists solely in-frame clones and lacks some. This sample has under 80,000 clones, with 75% to 90% found just once. Sequenced material: CD4+ or CD8+ T cells sorted from blood, taken in a trial of the OX40 agonist ivuxolimab. Source of these receptors: an adult with an advanced solid tumor such as melanoma, head and neck, liver or kidney cancer.

V usage is TRBV6-5 and J usage is TRBJ1-2, with D hard to call. In germline, CDR1 is MNHEY, CDR2 SVGAGI. The CDR3 length is 14 residues. V lost 5 bases and J lost 4, with 14 bases in between. CDR3 loop: CASSPDGGPYGYTF. Here the CDR3 DNA reads TGTGCCAGCAGTCCGGACGGCGGCCCCTATGGCTACACCTTC.

The chain employs TRBV9 and TRBJ2-2; no clear D gene. V lost 3 bases and J lost 7, with 16 bases in between. The CDR3 spans 15 residues. The germline V gene encodes CDR1 SGDLS and CDR2 YYNGEE. The CDR3 nucleotides read TGTGCCAGCAGCGGACGGCGGAATATTGACGGGGAGCTGTTTTTT. This gives the protein CASSGRRNIDGELFF.

The chain employs TRBV28 and TRBJ2-7; 15 bases fit TRBD2. Germline CDR1 reads MDHEN; CDR2 reads SYDVKM. V trimming: 3 bases; J trimming: 5 bases; junction bases outside the gene matches: 5. The CDR3 is made up of 16 amino acids. This CDR3 reads CASSFSGTSGRNEQYF. The CDR3 nucleotides are TGTGCCAGCAGTTTCTCCGGGACTAGCGGGAGGAACGAGCAGTACTTC. Using reference TRBV28 and TRBJ2-7 for the parts outside the CDR3, the full variable domain is DVKVTQSSRYLVKRTGEKVFLECVQDMDHENMFWYRQDPGLGLRLIYFSYDVKMKEKGDIPEGYSVSREKKERFSLILESASTNQTSMYLCASSFSGTSGRNEQYFGPGTRLTVT.

Turning to this clone: Other DNA variants within this sample encode the same CDR3. J is TRBJ1-5 and V is TRBV19, with 9 positions matching TRBD1. Germline lookup yields CDR1 LNHDA and CDR2 SQIVND (reference sequence). The CDR3 runs 16 residues. Trimming took 5 bases from V and 3 from J; bases not matched to a gene: 8. This chain's CDR3 is CASSFGQGLDNQPQHF. The CDR3 bases are TGTGCCAGTAGTTTTGGACAGGGGTTAGACAATCAGCCCCAGCATTTT.

This clone was counted a single time. V usage is TRBV28 and J usage is TRBJ2-1, with 8 bases aligning to TRBD2. The CDR3 is 18 residues long. V was clipped by 3 bases and J by 8 bases; unmatched bases: 18. CDR1 MDHEN and CDR2 SYDVKM come from the germline V gene. CDR3: CASSFPGSGSPLRYEQFF. The CDR3 DNA reads as TGTGCCAGCAGTTTCCCGGGGAGCGGGAGCCCCCTTAGGTATGAGCAGTTCTTC.